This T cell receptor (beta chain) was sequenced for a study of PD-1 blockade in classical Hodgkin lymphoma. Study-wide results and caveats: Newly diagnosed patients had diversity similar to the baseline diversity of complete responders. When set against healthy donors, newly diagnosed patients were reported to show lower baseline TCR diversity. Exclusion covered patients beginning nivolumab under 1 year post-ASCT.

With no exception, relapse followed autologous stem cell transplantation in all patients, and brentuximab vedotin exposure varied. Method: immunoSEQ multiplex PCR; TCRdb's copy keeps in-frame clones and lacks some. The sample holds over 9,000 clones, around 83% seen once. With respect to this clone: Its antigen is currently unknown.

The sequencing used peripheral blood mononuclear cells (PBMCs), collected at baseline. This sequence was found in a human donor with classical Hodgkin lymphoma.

CDR3 amino acids: CASSESSGRSTDTQYF. The CDR3 bases are TGTGCCAGCAGTGAATCGTCGGGACGGAGCACAGATACGCAGTATTTT. The rearrangement uses TRBV25-1 and TRBJ2-3; the D call may be TRBD1 or TRBD2 (5 bases each). Per germline, CDR1 MGHDK and CDR2 SYGVNS. This CDR3 comprises 16 residues. V gave up 1 base and J gave up 0 bases, with 11 bases separating them.